The 28 T cell receptor beta chains reported below all come from one sample, sequenced in a study of blood T cell repertoires in COVID-19 (dated by TCRdb to 2018 to 2021). Library construction relied on the immunoSEQ multiplex PCR assay. Drawn from immuneACCESS, this table holds only the in-frame rearrangements with V and J called that TCRdb kept. Clones are partly lost; checked studies trace under half to an unresolved V gene and leave the rest unexplained. This sample holds about 160,000 clones; approximately 92% were observed only once. Over 3.5% of the sample lies in the top ten. Sequenced input: peripheral blood. The receptor set was obtained from a woman aged 45-65 years with acute or convalescent COVID-19.

The rearrangement uses TRBV28 and TRBJ1-2; D may be TRBD1 (5 bases). The CDR3 covers 15 residues. CDR1 and CDR2 (germline): MDHEN, SYDVKM. Trimming stripped 5 bases from V and 5 bases from J, with 18 bases between. For the CDR3, the DNA is TGTGCCAGCAGTCCCCCCTTAAGGGGAAAATATGGCTACACCTTC. It yields the protein CASSPPLRGKYGYTF.

The chain couples TRBV7-3 to TRBJ1-1; D is ambiguous. V lost 5 bases and J lost 11, with 15 bases in between. This CDR3 has 12 amino acids. Germline V gives CDR1 SGHTA, CDR2 FQGTGA. CDR3 coding DNA: TGTGCCAGCAGCCCCTCAGATGGCGGGGCTTTCTTT. This gives the protein CASSPSDGGAFF. The variable domain in full, completed from reference TRBV7-3 and TRBJ1-1, reads GAGVSQTPSNKVTEKGKYVELRCDPISGHTALYWYRQSLGQGPEFLIYFQGTGAADDSGLPNDRFFAVRPEGSVSTLKIQRTERGDSAVYLCASSPSDGGAFFGQGTRLTVV.

The chain is built from TRBV6-1 and TRBJ2-1; 7 positions match TRBD1. The V gene end was trimmed by 3 bases and the J gene end by 8 bases; junction bases not matched to a gene: 13. Germline values: CDR1 MNHNS, CDR2 SASEGT. The CDR3 runs 16 residues. Here the CDR3 DNA reads TGTGCCAGCAGTGATAGAACAGGGGACCCGGTCGATGAGCAGTTCTTC. Translation: CASSDRTGDPVDEQFF.

This chain joins TRBV29-1 and TRBJ1-2; D gene unclear. Per germline, CDR1 SQVTM and CDR2 ANQGSEA. This CDR3 region has 13 residues. V lost 6 bases, J lost 2 bases, and 13 bases lay in between. DNA for the CDR3: TGCAGCGTCCCGGGAGCCTACAACTATGGCTACACCTTC. Its protein product is CSVPGAYNYGYTF.

The rearrangement links TRBV2 to TRBJ1-4; D ambiguous. The V and J ends lost 8 bases and 6 bases respectively, with 19 bases between them. The germline CDR1 and CDR2 sequences are SNHLY and FYNNEI. The CDR3 contains 15 residues. The CDR3 DNA follows: TGTGCCAGCCGCGCCATGGACGCGGAGGATGAAAAACTGTTTTTT. Protein: CASRAMDAEDEKLFF.

The gene calls are TRBV27 and TRBJ2-1, with 12 bases lining up with TRBD2. Losses at the gene ends were 8 bases for V and 5 bases for J; bases not matched to a gene: 10. This CDR3 comprises 16 residues. CDR1 MNHEY and CDR2 SMNVEV come from the germline V gene (reference sequence). The CDR3 region is CASQTQTSGGHNEQFF. The DNA for the CDR3 is TGTGCCAGCCAAACCCAGACTAGCGGGGGTCACAATGAGCAGTTCTTC.

This chain joins TRBV4-1 and TRBJ1-2; the D gene is possibly TRBD1 (5 bases). This CDR3 has 14 residues. Germline V gene lookup returns CDR1 MGHRA and CDR2 YSYEKL. Trimming took 5 bases from V and 4 from J, leaving 14 bases between them. The CDR3, as DNA: TGCGCCAGCAGCGACCGGGAGGGGACCTATGGCTACACCTTC. Its protein is CASSDREGTYGYTF.

This chain uses TRBV5-1 with TRBJ1-1, with D tentatively TRBD1 (5 bases). This CDR3 has 12 amino acids. V lost 7 bases and J 7 bases, leaving 14 bases between the germline ends. CDR1 and CDR2 (germline): SGHRS, YFSETQ. In DNA form, the CDR3 reads TGCGCCAGCCGATTAGGGGACTATGAAGCTTTCTTT. It specifies CASRLGDYEAFF.

The rearrangement uses TRBV7-8 and TRBJ1-1, with D uncertain. The V end lost 5 bases, the J end lost 1 base, and 14 bases lay between the germline ends. The CDR3 totals 15 residues. Germline V CDR1 and CDR2: SGHVS, FQNEAQ. The CDR3 reads CASSLSGGWNTEAFF. The DNA of the CDR3 is TGTGCCAGCAGCCTCTCCGGAGGGTGGAACACTGAAGCTTTCTTT. Full variable domain (missing parts from reference TRBV7-8 and TRBJ1-1): GAGVSQSPRYKVAKRGQDVALRCDPISGHVSLFWYQQALGQGPEFLTYFQNEAQLDKSGLPSDRFFAERPEGSVSTLKIQRTQQEDSAVYLCASSLSGGWNTEAFFGQGTRLTVV.

V is TRBV18 and J is TRBJ2-7, with D perhaps matching TRBD2 (5 bases). The germline V gene has CDR1 KGHSH and CDR2 LQKENI. V shed 3 bases and J shed 4 bases, with 16 bases lying between them. The CDR3 contains 15 residues. CDR3 amino acids: CASSPRSGGIYEQYF. DNA for the CDR3: TGTGCCAGCTCACCTCGGAGCGGAGGAATTTACGAGCAGTACTTC.

CDR3 loop: CASSYWADSGNEQFF. CDR3 DNA: TGTGCCAGCAGTTACTGGGCAGATTCAGGCAATGAGCAGTTCTTC. The chain carries TRBV6-5 and TRBJ2-1; D unclear. CDR1 MNHEY and CDR2 SVGAGI come from the germline V gene. This CDR3 has 15 amino acids. Trimming took 1 base from V and 6 from J, leaving 13 bases between them.

This rearrangement joins TRBV28 to TRBJ2-2; D might be TRBD1 (5 bases). The ends were cut back, 6 bases at V and 7 bases at J, with 12 bases in the middle. CDR3 length equals 13 residues. Germline V gene lookup returns CDR1 MDHEN and CDR2 SYDVKM. The CDR3 bases are TGTGCCAGCAGCGACCTAGGGGACGGGGAGCTGTTTTTT. This gives the protein CASSDLGDGELFF.

The V and J genes are TRBV14 and TRBJ1-1; 7 nucleotides line up with TRBD1. V gave up 3 bases and J gave up 7 bases; unmatched junction bases: 11. In germline, CDR1 is SGHDN, CDR2 FVKESK. This CDR3 is 15 amino acids long. The CDR3 nucleotides are TGTGCCAGCAGCCAGACCGGACAGGTCGGTAATGAAGCTTTCTTT. It yields the protein CASSQTGQVGNEAFF. Complete variable domain (other parts from reference TRBV14 and TRBJ1-1): EAGVTQFPSHSVIEKGQTVTLRCDPISGHDNLYWYRRVMGKEIKFLLHFVKESKQDESGMPNNRFLAERTGGTYSTLKVQPAELEDSGVYFCASSQTGQVGNEAFFGQGTRLTVV.

The V call is TRBV28, the J call TRBJ2-1; 9 bases line up with TRBD2. Germline-derived CDR1 and CDR2 are MDHEN and SYDVKM. CDR3 length equals 14 residues. After removal of 3 bases from V and 6 bases from J, the junction contained 3 bases not matched to a gene. The CDR3 loop is CASSLREGLNEQFF. Written as DNA, the CDR3 is TGTGCCAGCAGTTTGCGGGAGGGCCTCAATGAGCAGTTCTTC. The entire variable domain, with the rest obtained from reference TRBV28 and TRBJ2-1, is as follows: DVKVTQSSRYLVKRTGEKVFLECVQDMDHENMFWYRQDPGLGLRLIYFSYDVKMKEKGDIPEGYSVSREKKERFSLILESASTNQTSMYLCASSLREGLNEQFFGPGTRLTVL.

The CDR3: CASSSGLNGGYTF. The CDR3 DNA reads TGTGCCAGCAGCTCCGGCCTGAACGGGGGCTACACCTTC. J is TRBJ1-2 and V is TRBV28; no definite D call. Trimming took 6 bases from V and 8 from J, leaving 16 bases between them. Germline values: CDR1 MDHEN, CDR2 SYDVKM. This CDR3 has 13 residues.

The chain is built from TRBV18 and TRBJ1-1; D perhaps matches TRBD1 (5 bases). CDR1 is KGHSH, CDR2 LQKENI, per germline. The CDR3 totals 14 residues. V lost 6 bases to trimming and J lost 3 bases, with 14 bases between them. The CDR3 DNA is TGTGCCAGCTCGCCAGGGTTTCGGGACACTGAAGCTTTCTTT. Translating it yields CASSPGFRDTEAFF.

This sequence joins TRBV5-1 and TRBJ2-3, with D perhaps TRBD2 (6 bases). Trimming stripped 2 bases from V and 0 bases from J, with 13 bases between. Germline V gene sequence: CDR1 SGHRS, CDR2 YFSETQ. The CDR3 is 16 residues long. The CDR3 DNA follows: TGCGCCAGCAGCTTAGGAGGGTCGCTAAGCACAGATACGCAGTATTTT. Amino acids: CASSLGGSLSTDTQYF.

This chain links TRBV3-1 (or the pseudogene TRBV3-2) with TRBJ2-1, with D possibly being TRBD2 (6 bases). The germline V gene has CDR1 LGHDT and CDR2 YNNKEL (reference sequence). The CDR3 length is 15 residues. The V end was cut by 0 bases, the J end by 4 bases, with 10 bases between. CDR3 DNA: TGTGCCAGCAGCCAAGAGGGAGGCTGGTACAATGAGCAGTTCTTC. Translating gives CASSQEGGWYNEQFF.

This chain uses TRBV14 with TRBJ1-2, with D tentatively TRBD1 (5 bases). CDR1 SGHDN and CDR2 FVKESK come from the germline V gene. The CDR3 has 12 residues. Trimming removed 4 bases at V and 5 bases at J, with 8 bases between. CDR3 residues: CASSLTDYGYTF. In DNA, the CDR3 is TGTGCCAGCAGCCTGACAGATTATGGCTACACCTTC.

V and J are TRBV28 and TRBJ1-6, with D tentatively TRBD1 (5 bases). V was shortened by 6 bases and J by 6 bases, with 9 bases between the two germline ends. Germline V gene sequence: CDR1 MDHEN, CDR2 SYDVKM. This CDR3 has 13 residues. CDR3 nucleotides: TGTGCCAGCAGCCTCGGGGGTAATTCACCCCTCCACTTT. As protein: CASSLGGNSPLHF.

V and J are TRBV27 and TRBJ1-2; the D gene is possibly TRBD1 (6 bases). The CDR3 runs to 15 residues. With 5 bases removed from V and 8 bases from J, the gap between germline ends came to 21 bases. Germline V CDR1 and CDR2: MNHEY, SMNVEV (reference sequence). CDR3 protein: CASSPMTGPRGGYTF. CDR3 DNA: TGTGCCAGCAGTCCGATGACAGGCCCCCGTGGAGGCTACACCTTC.

The chain is built from TRBV4-1 and TRBJ1-1; TRBD1 aligns across 8 bases. The CDR3 consists of 16 residues. After removal of 2 bases from V and 1 base from J, the junction contained 6 bases not matched to a gene. Germline CDR1 MGHRA, CDR2 YSYEKL. The CDR3 DNA sequence: TGCGCCAGCAGCCAACCACCGGGACAGGCGAACACTGAAGCTTTCTTT. It is translated as CASSQPPGQANTEAFF.

The rearrangement uses TRBV18 and TRBJ1-1, with 8 nucleotides matching TRBD1. The V and J ends lost 3 bases and 5 bases, in that order; junction bases with no gene match: 2. This CDR3 contains 13 residues. Germline loops: CDR1 KGHSH, CDR2 LQKENI. CDR3 bases: TGTGCCAGCTCACCCCGGACAGGGACTGAAGCTTTCTTT. The encoded protein is CASSPRTGTEAFF.

The chain is built from TRBV4-1 and TRBJ1-4, with D possibly matching TRBD1 (5 bases). The CDR3 is made up of 14 amino acids. The V and J ends lost 2 bases and 8 bases respectively, with 12 bases between them. From germline, CDR1 is MGHRA and CDR2 YSYEKL. The CDR3 DNA reads as TGCGCCAGCAGCCAACGGGGGGGTCGGGAAAAACTGTTTTTT. It specifies CASSQRGGREKLFF.

This chain uses TRBV9 with TRBJ2-2; 10 nucleotides match TRBD2. The CDR3 length is 20 residues. Germline CDR1 and CDR2: SGDLS and YYNGEE. V shed 2 bases, J shed 5 bases, and the junction held 18 bases outside the gene matches. The CDR3 reads CASSVLPTGWSGGETGELFF. DNA of the CDR3: TGTGCCAGCAGCGTCCTCCCGACAGGTTGGAGCGGGGGGGAAACCGGGGAGCTGTTTTTT.

This chain uses TRBV7-2 with TRBJ2-1; weak D call: TRBD2 (6 bases). This CDR3 is 15 amino acids long. Germline V gives CDR1 SGHTA, CDR2 FQGNSA. Trimming stripped 3 bases from V and 7 bases from J, with 16 bases between. The CDR3 here is CASSFYAGNGNEQFF. In DNA form, the CDR3 reads TGTGCCAGCAGCTTCTATGCGGGAAATGGGAATGAGCAGTTCTTC.

This clone was seen once. The chain links TRBV4-1 to TRBJ1-1, with TRBD1 matching 9 bases. This CDR3 is built from 17 residues. Germline trimming cut 3 bases from V and 1 base from J; bases unmatched to any gene: 9. CDR1 and CDR2 from the germline V gene are MGHRA and YSYEKL. The CDR3 protein is CASSQGITGGRNTEAFF. The DNA for the CDR3 is TGCGCCAGCAGCCAGGGGATTACAGGGGGCAGGAACACTGAAGCTTTCTTT.

The CDR3 loop is CASSPDRGSPLHF. In DNA form, the CDR3 reads TGTGCCAGCAGTCCTGACAGGGGGTCACCCCTCCACTTT. This chain joins TRBV6-5 and TRBJ1-6; TRBD1 matches 9 bases. CDR1 is MNHEY and CDR2 is SVGAGI in the germline V gene. Trimming removed 5 bases from V and 10 bases from J; junction bases left unmatched: 3. The CDR3 loop spans 13 amino acids.